A single sample is the source of the 20 T cell receptor beta chains below, sequenced in a study of regulatory dendritic cells for organ transplantation (dated 2017 in TCRdb). Receptors were amplified or captured by the immunoSEQ multiplex PCR assay. TCRdb took over this immuneACCESS table, retaining in-frame rearrangements with V and J assigned. Such tables are incomplete; in checked studies, under half of the missing clones stem from an unresolved V gene, and the remainder is unexplained. Within this sample are under 40,000 clones, with around nine tenths of them counted one time only. Of the sample, over 0.09% falls within the top ten clones. Specimen: naive CD8+ T cells from blood. Read against the paper, the sample's cell subset or site label means: CD45RA+ naive T cells. These receptors were obtained from a human donor in good health.

V gene TRBV4-1 combines with J gene TRBJ1-3; D is unresolved. Deletions cut 5 bases from V and 3 bases from J, with 14 bases between. Germline V gene data show CDR1 as MGHRA and CDR2 as YSYEKL. The CDR3 is 15 amino acids. CDR3 bases: TGCGCCAGCAGCGGGCGGGCGGGAGGTGGAAACACCATATATTTT. Amino acid sequence: CASSGRAGGGNTIYF.

In this sample, this clone turned up a few times. V gene TRBV30 combines with J gene TRBJ1-2; 9 bases align to TRBD1. This CDR3 has 14 amino acids. Per germline, CDR1 GTSNPN and CDR2 SVGIG (reference sequence). Trimming cost V 4 bases and J 2 bases; bases outside gene matches: 5. DNA for the CDR3: TGTGCCTGGATAAGAACAGGGGGCAACTATGGCTACACCTTC. Translation: CAWIRTGGNYGYTF.

V usage is TRBV7-6 and J usage is TRBJ2-7; D remains ambiguous. V lost 1 base and J lost 0, with 7 bases in between. The germline V gene has CDR1 SGHVS and CDR2 FNYEAQ. The CDR3 is 14 residues long. The CDR3 spells CASSLGPRSYEQYF. The CDR3 bases are TGTGCCAGCAGCTTAGGACCGCGCTCCTACGAGCAGTACTTC.

The chain recombines TRBV15 with TRBJ2-7, with D perhaps matching TRBD1 (5 bases). CDR1 and CDR2 (germline): LNHNV, YYDKDF (reference sequence). V shed 4 bases and J shed 6 bases, with 13 bases lying between them. This CDR3 comprises 13 residues. Here the CDR3 reads CATSTRDLSEQYF. CDR3 coding DNA: TGTGCCACCAGCACCAGGGATCTCTCCGAGCAGTACTTC.

V gene TRBV27 combines with J gene TRBJ2-3, with D possibly TRBD1 on 6 matching bases. V was clipped by 2 bases and J by 2 bases, with 11 bases between them. The length of the CDR3 is 15 residues. The germline CDR1 and CDR2 sequences are MNHEY and SMNVEV (reference sequence). The CDR3 DNA reads TGTGCCAGCAGTTTAGCAGGGGCGGACACAGATACGCAGTATTTT. This translates into CASSLAGADTDTQYF.

The chain couples TRBV4-3 to TRBJ2-7; the D is unclear. Germline-derived CDR1 and CDR2 are LGHNA and YSLEER. Trimming took 0 bases from V and 2 from J, leaving 11 bases between them. The length of the CDR3 is 15 residues. CDR3 loop: CASSQDPAGPYEQYF. The CDR3 DNA follows: TGCGCCAGCAGCCAAGATCCGGCAGGCCCCTACGAGCAGTACTTC.

The chain carries TRBV9 and TRBJ1-2; D possibly corresponds to TRBD1 (5 bases). CDR3 length: 12 residues. Germline CDR1 and CDR2: SGDLS and YYNGEE. With 7 bases removed from V and 2 bases from J, the gap between germline ends came to 9 bases. The CDR3 loop is CASVRGNYGYTF. The CDR3 nucleotides are TGTGCCAGCGTCCGGGGGAACTATGGCTACACCTTC.

This clone was observed a single time. The chain links TRBV30 to TRBJ1-2, with D perhaps TRBD1 (6 bases). The CDR3 runs 14 residues. CDR1 is GTSNPN and CDR2 is SVGIG in the germline V gene (reference sequence). Between the trimmed V and J ends, which lost 1 base and 4 bases, there was a span of 13 bases. The CDR3, as DNA: TGTGCCTGGAGTGGCGCAGGGGTGTTCTATGGCTACACCTTC. It translates to CAWSGAGVFYGYTF.

The chain is built from TRBV18 and TRBJ2-7; 8 nucleotides align to TRBD1. The junction had 9 bases not matched to a gene; V was cut back by 3 bases and J by 5 bases. The CDR3 runs 15 residues. Looked up from germline, CDR1 is KGHSH and CDR2 is LQKENI. This CDR3 is CASSPGQGVIDEQYF. CDR3 DNA: TGTGCCAGCTCACCCGGACAGGGTGTCATCGACGAGCAGTACTTC.

The CDR3 is CASSIGLTYEQYF. The DNA for the CDR3 is TGTGCCAGTAGTATAGGCCTAACCTACGAGCAGTACTTC. The gene calls are TRBV19 and TRBJ2-7; D gene ambiguous. The ends were cut back, 1 base at V and 2 bases at J, with 6 bases in the middle. Germline V gene lookup returns CDR1 LNHDA and CDR2 SQIVND (reference sequence). The CDR3 has 13 amino acids.

J is TRBJ1-2 and V is TRBV9; D unresolved. V lost 1 base and J 8 bases, leaving 18 bases between the germline ends. The CDR3 consists of 15 residues. Germline assignment: CDR1 SGDLS and CDR2 YYNGEE. The CDR3 DNA sequence: TGTGCCAGCAGCGTACGCCCAATGGCCAATTTAGGCTACACCTTC. Translating it yields CASSVRPMANLGYTF.

The J gene is TRBJ1-5, the V gene TRBV23-1; 7 bases line up with TRBD1. TRBV23-1 is recorded as an ORF, its role being uncertain. V trimming: 7 bases; J trimming: 9 bases; junction bases outside the gene matches: 15. CDR3 length equals 15 residues. The CDR3 DNA sequence: TGCGCCAGCACCAACGACAGGGCGCTATCTCGGCCCCAGCATTTT. Translating it yields CASTNDRALSRPQHF.

The chain is built from TRBV27 and TRBJ2-1; 7 nucleotides match TRBD1. Germline V gene sequence: CDR1 MNHEY, CDR2 SMNVEV (reference sequence). CDR3 size: 14 residues. V lost 6 bases, J lost 10 bases, and 12 bases stayed unmatched. In nucleotides, the CDR3 is TGTGCCAGCAGCCACAAGGGGGCAGCTGCCGAGCAGTTCTTC. Amino acids: CASSHKGAAAEQFF.

The chain combines TRBV30 with TRBJ2-1; 12 bases are a match to TRBD2. J was trimmed by 8 bases and V by 0 bases; bases with no gene match: 5. The CDR3 extends over 15 amino acids. Germline lookup yields CDR1 GTSNPN and CDR2 SVGIG (reference sequence). CDR3 protein: CAWSVTSGGWDEQFF. The DNA for the CDR3 is TGTGCCTGGAGTGTTACTAGCGGGGGGTGGGATGAGCAGTTCTTC.

This chain links TRBV4-2 with TRBJ2-7; the match to TRBD2 covers 7 bases. J was trimmed by 3 bases and V by 4 bases; bases with no gene match: 3. Germline-derived CDR1 and CDR2 are LGHNA and YNFKEQ. This CDR3 is 13 amino acids long. CDR3 DNA sequence: TGTGCCAGCAGCCGGGGACTAAACTACGAGCAGTACTTC. Protein product: CASSRGLNYEQYF.

The rearrangement links TRBV27 to TRBJ1-1; D not certain. V lost 5 bases and J 0 bases, leaving 4 bases between the germline ends. This CDR3 has 12 residues. Germline V gene data show CDR1 as MNHEY and CDR2 as SMNVEV (reference sequence). CDR3: CASSKMNTEAFF. The CDR3 nucleotides are TGTGCCAGCAGTAAGATGAACACTGAAGCTTTCTTT.

This clone was counted between two and nine times. The rearrangement joins TRBV5-1 to TRBJ2-5; TRBD2 agrees at 16 bases. After removal of 4 bases from V and 5 bases from J, the junction contained 11 bases not matched to a gene. There are 18 residues in the CDR3. The germline CDR1 and CDR2 sequences are SGHRS and YFSETQ. CDR3 DNA: TGCGCCAGCAGCCAAGAGGGACTAGCGGGAGGGCGGAGGGAGACCCAGTACTTC. It is translated as CASSQEGLAGGRRETQYF.

This chain connects TRBV4-1 to TRBJ2-3; TRBD1 matches 9 bases. Germline V lookup: CDR1 MGHRA, CDR2 YSYEKL. V shed 6 bases, J shed 4 bases, and the junction held 20 bases outside the gene matches. The CDR3 is 19 amino acids. CDR3 coding DNA: TGCGCCAGCAGTCCGGGGGACAGGGATTTCTCTTTTCGGCCAGATACGCAGTATTTT. Residues: CASSPGDRDFSFRPDTQYF.

The rearrangement uses TRBV9 and TRBJ2-5, with a tentative D call TRBD1 (7 bases). Trimming shortened V by 7 bases and J by 5 bases, and 15 bases separated the two germline ends. CDR1 SGDLS and CDR2 YYNGEE come from the germline V gene. The CDR3 consists of 13 residues. CDR3: CASAAGGWETQYF. CDR3 DNA: TGTGCCAGCGCCGCAGGGGGGTGGGAGACCCAGTACTTC.

The chain has TRBV29-1 and TRBJ2-1; D is ambiguous. The germline gives CDR1 SQVTM, CDR2 ANQGSEA. CDR3 size: 11 residues. V lost 6 bases to trimming and J lost 5 bases, with 8 bases between them. The CDR3 nucleotides read TGCAGCGTACTGGTAAACAATGAGCAGTTCTTC. Protein: CSVLVNNEQFF.